Detailed here is one T cell receptor beta chain. The specificity of this receptor is unknown. Per-base quality was not reported, and no clone a single base away is much larger than it. The sample belongs to a study of T cell responses to AZD1222 COVID-19 vaccine (dated by TCRdb to the early 2020s). In terms of the full investigation: AZD1222 recipients with second doses at about 4 weeks or about 12 weeks were pooled, because spike-specific TCR depth and breadth did not differ between schedules. TCR sequencing covered roughly 230 trial participants: 200 to 220 given two doses of AZD1222 and approximately 26 given two doses of MenACWY control vaccine. Trial participants were enrolled by age into 18-55, 56-69 and 70-plus year subgroups, with roughly 160, 29 and 62 TCR-sequenced participants respectively. General findings and caveats noted by the study authors: Because no samples from the day 14 peak response were available, repertoires could be characterized only after the peak T cell response. Spike-specific TCR breadth and depth rose significantly after two AZD1222 doses compared with day 0 and with MenACWY recipients. Epitopes outside the regions mutated in the B.1.351 and B.1.1.7 variants were reportedly recognized by nearly half of the unique spike-specific TCRs. Participants were mostly white British, with more females than males. The authors suggested clonal diversity may have been underestimated. CD4 TCRs associated with the vaccine covered the entire spike protein, and the dominant responses were in regions 160-218 and 743-854. The 56-69-year group was small, and its depth increase did not reach significance, likely because of low power. Only a handful of AZD1222 recipients were SARS-CoV-2 seropositive at baseline, limiting conclusions about previously exposed vaccinees.

The CDR3 regions of human TCRbeta chains were analyzed by immunosequencing. On the study's bioinformatics: Repertoire TCRs were matched against a reference library of SARS-CoV-2-specific TCRs generated with the MIRA antigen-specificity platform. Breadth was defined as the fraction of unique TCRs that were SARS-CoV-2-associated. Depth was defined as the fraction of total T cells that were SARS-CoV-2-associated. Each spike-specific TCR was assigned to its reactive spike region and to a CD4 or CD8 class using the MIRA data. Log10-transformed breadth and depth values were compared by one-way ANOVA with Sidak's multiple comparisons tests. What TCRdb holds here is the immuneACCESS table cut down to in-frame rearrangements. Part of the clones is not present; checked against another copy, under half of the missing clones reflect an unresolved V gene, and the others are unexplained. V, J and clone size are taken as reported in that table, and D and trimming were inferred from the DNA itself. In this sample the table shows around 130,000 clones, 87% of which occur a single time. The top ten clones comprise 1.3% to 1.5% of the sample.

Read against the paper, the sample's time point label means: baseline before first vaccination. Vaccinee samples came from UK trials COV001 and COV002, including a single-blind randomized controlled phase 2/3 trial of AZD1222 (ChAdOx1 nCoV-19) in healthy adults. Trial participant PBMC samples were collected at day 0 and day 28 after the second dose for TCRbeta chain sequencing. CDR1 and CDR2 (MGHRA, YSYEKL) derive from the germline V gene. Trimming leaves V shorter by 1 base and J shorter by 4 bases, with the junction holding 6 bases beyond the gene matches. The CDR3 covers 15 residues, taking in both the cysteine and the phenylalanine. The read is trimmed to its CDR3 DNA, 45 bases read in frame from base 1.

The clonotype comes from an adult in good health. The sequence is built from TRBV4-1 and TRBJ1-1; the central 7 bases match TRBD1. Here the sequenced sample was peripheral blood, taken on day 0 of AZD1222 vaccination. The nucleotide sequence is TGCGCCAGCAGCCAAGGTTGGAGGGGGCGCACTGAAGCTTTCTTT. The encoded protein is CASSQGWRGRTEAFF.